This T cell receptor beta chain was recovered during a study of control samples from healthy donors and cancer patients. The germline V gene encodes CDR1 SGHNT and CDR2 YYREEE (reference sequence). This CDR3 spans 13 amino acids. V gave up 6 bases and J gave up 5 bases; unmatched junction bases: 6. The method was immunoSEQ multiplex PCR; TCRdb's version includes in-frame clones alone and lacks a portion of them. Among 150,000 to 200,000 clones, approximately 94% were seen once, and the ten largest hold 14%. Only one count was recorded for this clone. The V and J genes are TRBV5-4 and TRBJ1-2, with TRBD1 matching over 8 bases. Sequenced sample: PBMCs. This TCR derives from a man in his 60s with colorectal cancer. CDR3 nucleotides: TGTGCCAGCAAGGGACAGGACCATTATGGCTACACCTTC. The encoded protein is CASKGQDHYGYTF.